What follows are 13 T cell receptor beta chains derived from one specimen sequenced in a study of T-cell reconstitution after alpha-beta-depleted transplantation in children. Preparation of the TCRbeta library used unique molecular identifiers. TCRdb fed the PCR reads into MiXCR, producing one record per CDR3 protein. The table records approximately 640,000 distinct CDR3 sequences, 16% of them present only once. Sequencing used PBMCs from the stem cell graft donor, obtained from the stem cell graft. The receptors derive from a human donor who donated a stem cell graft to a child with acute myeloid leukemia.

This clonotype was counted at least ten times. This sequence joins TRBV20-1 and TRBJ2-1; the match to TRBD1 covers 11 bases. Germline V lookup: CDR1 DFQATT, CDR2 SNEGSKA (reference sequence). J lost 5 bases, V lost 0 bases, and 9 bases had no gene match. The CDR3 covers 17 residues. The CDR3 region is CSARDLLDRGRNNEQFF. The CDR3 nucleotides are TGCAGTGCTAGAGATCTCCTGGACAGGGGGCGAAACAATGAGCAGTTCTTC.

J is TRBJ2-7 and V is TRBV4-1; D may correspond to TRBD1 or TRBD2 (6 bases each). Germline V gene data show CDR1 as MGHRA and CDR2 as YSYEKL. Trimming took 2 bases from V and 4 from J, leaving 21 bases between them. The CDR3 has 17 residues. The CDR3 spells CASSQFAPVGGLYEQYF. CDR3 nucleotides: TGCGCCAGCAGCCAATTTGCGCCGGTGGGGGGCTTATACGAGCAGTACTTC.

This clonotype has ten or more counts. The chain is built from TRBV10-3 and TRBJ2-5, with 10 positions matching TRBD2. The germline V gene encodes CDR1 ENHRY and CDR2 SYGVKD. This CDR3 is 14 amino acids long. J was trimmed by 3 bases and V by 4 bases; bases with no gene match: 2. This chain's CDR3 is CAISGTSGEETQYF. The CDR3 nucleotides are TGTGCCATCAGTGGGACTAGCGGCGAAGAGACCCAGTACTTC.

Here the CDR3 reads CASSFGLQETNEKLFF. The CDR3 bases are TGTGCCAGCAGCTTCGGTCTACAGGAGACTAATGAAAAACTGTTTTTT. V gene TRBV13 combines with J gene TRBJ1-4, with a weak D call TRBD1 (5 bases). V gave up 3 bases and J gave up 2 bases, with 13 bases separating them. Germline CDR1 and CDR2: PRHDT and FYEKMQ (reference sequence). The CDR3 is made up of 16 amino acids.

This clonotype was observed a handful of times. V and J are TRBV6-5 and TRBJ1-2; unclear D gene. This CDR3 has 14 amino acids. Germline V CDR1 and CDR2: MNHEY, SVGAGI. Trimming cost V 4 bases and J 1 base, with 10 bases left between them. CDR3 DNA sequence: TGTGCCAGCAGTTCGCGGGAGAGTAACTATGGCTACACCTTC. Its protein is CASSSRESNYGYTF.

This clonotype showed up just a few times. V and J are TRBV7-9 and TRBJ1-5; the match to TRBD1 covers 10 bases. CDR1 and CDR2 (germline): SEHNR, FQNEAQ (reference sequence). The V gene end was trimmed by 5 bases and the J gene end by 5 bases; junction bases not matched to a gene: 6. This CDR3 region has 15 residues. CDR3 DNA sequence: TGTGCCAGCAGCACCGACAGGGGGCGGGATCAGCCCCAGCATTTT. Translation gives CASSTDRGRDQPQHF.

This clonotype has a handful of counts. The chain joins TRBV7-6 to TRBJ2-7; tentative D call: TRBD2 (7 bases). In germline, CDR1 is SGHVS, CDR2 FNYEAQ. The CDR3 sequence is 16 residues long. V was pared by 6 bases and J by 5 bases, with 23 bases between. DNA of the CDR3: TGTGCCAGCAGTCCTCAATCGGACAGCCGGGGGGACGAGCAGTACGTC. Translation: CASSPQSDSRGDEQYV.

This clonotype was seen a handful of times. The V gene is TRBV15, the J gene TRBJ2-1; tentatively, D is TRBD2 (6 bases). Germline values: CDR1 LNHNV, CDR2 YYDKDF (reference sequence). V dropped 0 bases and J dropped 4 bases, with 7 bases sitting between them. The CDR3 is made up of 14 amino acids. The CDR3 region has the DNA TGTGCCACCAGCAGAGAAGCGGGTTACAATGAGCAGTTCTTC. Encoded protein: CATSREAGYNEQFF.

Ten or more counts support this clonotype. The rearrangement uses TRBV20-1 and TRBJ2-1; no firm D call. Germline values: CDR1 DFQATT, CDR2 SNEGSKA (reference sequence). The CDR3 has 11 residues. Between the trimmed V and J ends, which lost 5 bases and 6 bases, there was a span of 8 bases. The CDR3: CSASQPNEQFF. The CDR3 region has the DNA TGCAGTGCTTCCCAGCCCAATGAGCAGTTCTTC.

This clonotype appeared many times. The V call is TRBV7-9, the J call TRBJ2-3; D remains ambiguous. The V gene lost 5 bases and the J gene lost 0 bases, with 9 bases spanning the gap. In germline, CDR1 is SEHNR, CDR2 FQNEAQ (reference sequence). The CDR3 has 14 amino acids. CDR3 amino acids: CASSQPDSTDTQYF. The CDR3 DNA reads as TGTGCCAGCAGCCAACCGGACAGCACAGATACGCAGTATTTT.

In DNA form, the CDR3 reads TGCGCCAGCAGCCAGGGACTGTGGACAGAAGCTTTCTTT. Its translation is CASSQGLWTEAFF. The chain couples TRBV4-3 to TRBJ1-1; possibly TRBD1 for D (5 bases). The CDR3 sequence is 13 residues long. V gave up 3 bases and J gave up 8 bases, with 13 bases separating them. Germline CDR1 LGHNA, CDR2 YSLEER.

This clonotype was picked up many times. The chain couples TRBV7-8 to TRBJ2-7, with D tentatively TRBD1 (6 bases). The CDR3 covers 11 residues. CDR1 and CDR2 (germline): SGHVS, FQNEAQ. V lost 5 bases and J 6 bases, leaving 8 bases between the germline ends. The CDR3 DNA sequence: TGTGCCAGCAGCGCAGGGGTCGAGCAGTACTTC. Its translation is CASSAGVEQYF.

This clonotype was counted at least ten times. CDR3 DNA sequence: TGCAGTCCGGAAGGGGGGAACTATGGCTACACCTTC. As protein: CSPEGGNYGYTF. The genes are TRBV20-1 and TRBJ1-2; D possibly corresponds to TRBD1 (6 bases). V lost 8 bases to trimming and J lost 2 bases, with 12 bases between them. The CDR3 is 12 residues long. Germline assignment: CDR1 DFQATT and CDR2 SNEGSKA (reference sequence).